The clone carrying this T cell receptor (beta chain) was counted many times. Its matching antigen is unknown. The data were taken from a study of molecular identifiers for immune sequencing clone quantification. TCRdb recomputed calls from the PCR reads with MiXCR, one row per CDR3 protein. The sample shows under 600,000 distinct CDR3 sequences, roughly 24% of them seen only once. Naive CD8 libraries used about 17,000 to 1,000,000 sorted cells and 10%, 30% or 50% RNA. Sorted naive CD8 T cells were those defined as CD8+CD4-CCR7+CD45RA+. Notes on the study in general: Effector cells kept over 97% of their molecules in clones above 20 RNA copies, while naive cells kept under 1% there.

The TCR was taken from a human donor in good health. Some libraries in this study had Jurkat cell RNA spiked in. The sequenced material came from naive CD8+ T cells from blood, with Jurkat cell RNA spiked in. The subset was: FACS-sorted CD8+CD4-CCR7+CD45RA+ naive T cells.

The CDR3 sequence is CASSLSLGALYEQYF. The DNA for the CDR3 is TGTGCCAGCAGTTTAAGTCTGGGGGCGCTCTACGAGCAGTACTTC. The V gene is TRBV12-3 or TRBV12-4, the J gene TRBJ2-7; D is perhaps TRBD1 (6 bases). The germline V and J ends were trimmed by 2 bases and 3 bases, with 14 bases remaining between them. The CDR3 covers 15 residues.